This T cell receptor beta chain was retrieved from a study of shared clonotypes between healthy human individuals. Study details: The plates for each donor numbered three CD4 naive, three CD4 memory, two CD8 naive and one CD8 memory.

A remark on this clone: Its matching antigen is unknown. Other DNA sequences from this sample encode an identical CDR3 as well.

Splitting the CD4+ cells yielded a CD45RA+ naive subset and a CD45RA-negative memory subset. Points from the study as a whole: For naive CD4 cells, around 5% of clonotypes were shared across a few donors.

The assay was immunoSEQ multiplex PCR, and TCRdb's table has in-frame clones only and misses some. The sample carries about a million clones, about 76% recorded once. The CDR3 covers 12 residues. Trimming removed 2 bases from V and 2 bases from J, with 2 bases in between. Looked up from germline, CDR1 is MNHNS and CDR2 is SASEGT. V usage is TRBV6-1 and J usage is TRBJ2-3; D is ambiguous. This clonotype was obtained from a man aged 18 to 30 in good health. Sequencing was carried out using memory CD4+ T cells sorted from blood. Subset reported: CD45RA-negative fraction. The CDR3 sequence: CASSENTDTQYF. CDR3 nucleotide sequence: TGTGCCAGCAGTGAAAACACAGATACGCAGTATTTT.